This T cell receptor (beta chain) emerged from a study of CD8+ T cells in alopecia areata. Study overall: Those patients who were treated received oral tofacitinib, which was given at 5 to 10 mg twice daily for moderate-to-severe alopecia areata. After 6 to 18 months of tofacitinib, follow-up continued 6 months off drug.

This clone was picked up a small number of times. The CDR3 loop spans 18 amino acids. The V and J ends lost 5 bases and 6 bases respectively, with 27 bases between them. Germline V gene data show CDR1 as SEHNR and CDR2 as FQNEAQ (reference sequence). Extracted RNA was reverse transcribed, and the resulting cDNA served as sequencing template. The protocol was immunoSEQ multiplex PCR, while the TCRdb copy is restricted to in-frame clones and leaves out a portion. The top ten hold about 1.4% of the sample, which has about 97,000 clones, around 38% seen once. Separation by sorting yielded CD4+ and CD8+ T cells from PBMCs.

The chain links TRBV7-9 to TRBJ2-3; D remains unclear. Material: CD4+ T cells sorted from blood. The sequence was collected from a human donor with alopecia areata. In DNA form, the CDR3 reads TGTGCCAGCAGCACATCTGCGGTCTCCGTCAGCCCCCTGGATACGCAGTATTTT. Its translation: CASSTSAVSVSPLDTQYF. Using reference TRBV7-9 and TRBJ2-3 for the parts outside the CDR3, the full variable domain is DTGVSQNPRHKITKRGQNVTFRCDPISEHNRLYWYRQTLGQGPEFLTYFQNEAQLEKSRLLSDRFSAERPKGSFSTLEIQRTEQGDSAMYLCASSTSAVSVSPLDTQYFGPGTRLTVL.